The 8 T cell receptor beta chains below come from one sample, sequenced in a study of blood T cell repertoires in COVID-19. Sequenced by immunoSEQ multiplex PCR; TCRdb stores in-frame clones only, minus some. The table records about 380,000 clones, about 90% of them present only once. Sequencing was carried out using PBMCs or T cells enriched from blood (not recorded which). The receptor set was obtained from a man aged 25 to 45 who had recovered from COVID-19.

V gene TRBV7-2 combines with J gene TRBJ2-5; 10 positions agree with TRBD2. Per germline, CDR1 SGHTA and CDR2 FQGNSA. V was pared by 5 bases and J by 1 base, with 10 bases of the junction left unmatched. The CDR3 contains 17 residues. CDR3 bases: TGTGCCAGCAGCCCAAAAGTTAGCGGGGGGATCCAAGAGACCCAGTACTTC. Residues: CASSPKVSGGIQETQYF.

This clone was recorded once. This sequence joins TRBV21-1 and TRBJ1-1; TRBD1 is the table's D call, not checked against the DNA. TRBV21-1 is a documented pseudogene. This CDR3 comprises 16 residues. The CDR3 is CASSKMQGARDTEAFF. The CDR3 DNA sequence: TGTGCCAGCAGCAAAATGCAGGGGGCCAGGGACACTGAAGCTTTCTTT.

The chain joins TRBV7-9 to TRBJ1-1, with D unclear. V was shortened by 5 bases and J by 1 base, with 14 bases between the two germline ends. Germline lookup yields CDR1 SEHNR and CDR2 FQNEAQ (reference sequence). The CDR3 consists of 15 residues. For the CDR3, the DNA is TGTGCCAGCAGCCTGGCCGTACGGGAGAACACTGAAGCTTTCTTT. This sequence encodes CASSLAVRENTEAFF.

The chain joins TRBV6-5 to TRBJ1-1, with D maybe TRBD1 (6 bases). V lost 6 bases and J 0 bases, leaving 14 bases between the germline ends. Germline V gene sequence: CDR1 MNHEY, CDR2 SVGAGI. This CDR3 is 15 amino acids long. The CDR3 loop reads CASRDRTVMNTEAFF. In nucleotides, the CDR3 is TGTGCCAGCAGGGACCGGACAGTTATGAACACTGAAGCTTTCTTT.

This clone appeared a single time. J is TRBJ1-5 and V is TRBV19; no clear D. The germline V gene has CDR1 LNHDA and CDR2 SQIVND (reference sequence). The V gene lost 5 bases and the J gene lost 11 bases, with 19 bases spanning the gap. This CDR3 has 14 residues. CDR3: CASSSADGLETQHF. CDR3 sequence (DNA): TGTGCCAGTAGTTCGGCCGATGGGCTCGAGACCCAGCATTTT.

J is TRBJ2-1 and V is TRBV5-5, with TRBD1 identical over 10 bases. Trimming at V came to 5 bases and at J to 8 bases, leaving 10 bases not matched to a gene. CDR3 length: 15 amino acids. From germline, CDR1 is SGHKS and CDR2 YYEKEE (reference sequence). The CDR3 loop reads CASSHRDRGYHEQFF. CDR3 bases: TGTGCCAGCAGTCACCGGGACAGGGGATATCATGAGCAGTTCTTC. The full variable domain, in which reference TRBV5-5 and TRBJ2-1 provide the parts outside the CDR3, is DAGVTQSPTHLIKTRGQQVTLRCSPISGHKSVSWYQQVLGQGPQFIFQYYEKEERGRGNFPDRFSARQFPNYSSELNVNALLLGDSALYLCASSHRDRGYHEQFFGPGTRLTVL.

CDR3 residues: CASSLGGGETYEQYF. CDR3 nucleotides: TGCGCCAGCAGCTTGGGCGGGGGGGAAACCTACGAGCAGTACTTC. The chain uses TRBV5-1 and TRBJ2-7; 9 bases map to TRBD2. V was clipped by 0 bases and J by 2 bases; unmatched bases: 3. CDR1 is SGHRS, CDR2 YFSETQ, per germline. The CDR3 has 15 amino acids. Filled out from reference TRBV5-1 and TRBJ2-7, the complete variable domain reads KAGVTQTPRYLIKTRGQQVTLSCSPISGHRSVSWYQQTPGQGLQFLFEYFSETQRNKGNFPGRFSGRQFSNSRSEMNVSTLELGDSALYLCASSLGGGETYEQYFGPGTRLTVT.

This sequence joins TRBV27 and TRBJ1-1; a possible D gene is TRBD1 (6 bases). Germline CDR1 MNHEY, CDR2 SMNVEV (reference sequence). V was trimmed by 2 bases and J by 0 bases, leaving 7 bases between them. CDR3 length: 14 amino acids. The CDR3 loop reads CASSLGGMNTEAFF. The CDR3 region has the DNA TGTGCCAGCAGTTTAGGGGGCATGAACACTGAAGCTTTCTTT.